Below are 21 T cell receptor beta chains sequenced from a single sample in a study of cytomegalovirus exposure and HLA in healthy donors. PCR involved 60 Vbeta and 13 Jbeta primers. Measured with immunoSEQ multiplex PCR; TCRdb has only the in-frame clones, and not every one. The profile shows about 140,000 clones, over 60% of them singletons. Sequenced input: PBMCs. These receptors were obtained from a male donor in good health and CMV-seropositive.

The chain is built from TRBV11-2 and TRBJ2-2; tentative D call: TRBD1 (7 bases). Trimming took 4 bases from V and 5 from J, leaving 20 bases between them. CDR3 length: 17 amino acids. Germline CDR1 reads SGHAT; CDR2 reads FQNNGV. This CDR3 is CASSYQGGFWGTGELFF. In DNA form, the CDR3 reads TGTGCCAGCAGCTACCAGGGGGGCTTTTGGGGGACCGGGGAGCTGTTTTTT.

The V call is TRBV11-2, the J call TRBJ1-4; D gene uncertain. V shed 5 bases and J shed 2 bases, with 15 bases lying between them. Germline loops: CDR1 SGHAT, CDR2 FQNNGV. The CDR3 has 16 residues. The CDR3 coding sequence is TGTGCCAGCAGCACCCATCGAGGGCTCACTAATGAAAAACTGTTTTTT. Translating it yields CASSTHRGLTNEKLFF.

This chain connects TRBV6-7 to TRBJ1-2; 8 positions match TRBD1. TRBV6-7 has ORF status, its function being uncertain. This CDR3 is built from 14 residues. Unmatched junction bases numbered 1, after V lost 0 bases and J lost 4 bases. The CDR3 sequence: CASSYSTGGYGYTF. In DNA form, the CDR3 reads TGTGCCAGCAGTTACTCTACAGGGGGCTATGGCTACACCTTC.

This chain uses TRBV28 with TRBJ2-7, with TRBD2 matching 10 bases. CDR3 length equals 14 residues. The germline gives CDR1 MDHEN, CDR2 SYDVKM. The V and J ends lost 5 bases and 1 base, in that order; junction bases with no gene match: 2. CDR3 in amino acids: CASSLGLASYEQYF. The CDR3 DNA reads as TGTGCCAGCAGTCTGGGACTAGCGTCCTACGAGCAGTACTTC. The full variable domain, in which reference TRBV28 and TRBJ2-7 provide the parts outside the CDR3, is DVKVTQSSRYLVKRTGEKVFLECVQDMDHENMFWYRQDPGLGLRLIYFSYDVKMKEKGDIPEGYSVSREKKERFSLILESASTNQTSMYLCASSLGLASYEQYFGPGTRLTVT.

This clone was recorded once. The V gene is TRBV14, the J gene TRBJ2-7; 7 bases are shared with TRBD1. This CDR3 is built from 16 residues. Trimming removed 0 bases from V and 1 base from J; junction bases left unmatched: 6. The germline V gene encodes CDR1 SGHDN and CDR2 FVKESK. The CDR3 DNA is TGTGCCAGCAGCCAAGATCTAGGACAGGAGTCCTACGAGCAGTACTTC. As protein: CASSQDLGQESYEQYF.

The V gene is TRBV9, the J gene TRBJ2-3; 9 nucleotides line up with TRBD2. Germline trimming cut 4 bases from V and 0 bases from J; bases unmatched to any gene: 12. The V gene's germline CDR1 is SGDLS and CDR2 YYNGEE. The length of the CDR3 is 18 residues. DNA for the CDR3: TGTGCCAGCAGCTTAAAGACTAGCGGAATTTCTAGCACAGATACGCAGTATTTT. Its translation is CASSLKTSGISSTDTQYF.

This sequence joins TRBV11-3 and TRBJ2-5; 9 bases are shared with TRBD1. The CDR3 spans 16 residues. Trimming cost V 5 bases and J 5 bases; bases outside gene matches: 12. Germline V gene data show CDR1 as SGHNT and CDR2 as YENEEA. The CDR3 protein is CASSRRGQGKAETQYF. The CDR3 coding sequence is TGTGCCAGCAGCCGGAGGGGACAGGGAAAAGCGGAGACCCAGTACTTC.

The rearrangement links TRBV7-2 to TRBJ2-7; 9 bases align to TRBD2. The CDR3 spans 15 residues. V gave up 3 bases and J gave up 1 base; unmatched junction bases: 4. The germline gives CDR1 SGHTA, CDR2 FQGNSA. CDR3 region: CASSFAGGQSYEQYF. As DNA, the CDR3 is TGTGCCAGCAGCTTTGCGGGAGGGCAATCCTACGAGCAGTACTTC.

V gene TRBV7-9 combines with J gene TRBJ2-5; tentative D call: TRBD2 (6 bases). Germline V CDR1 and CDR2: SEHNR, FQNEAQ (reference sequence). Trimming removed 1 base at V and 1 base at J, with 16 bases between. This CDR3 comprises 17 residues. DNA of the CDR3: TGTGCCAGCAGCTTAGGACGAGGTGGGAGGCCCCAAGAGACCCAGTACTTC. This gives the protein CASSLGRGGRPQETQYF. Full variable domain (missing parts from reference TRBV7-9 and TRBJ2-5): DTGVSQNPRHKITKRGQNVTFRCDPISEHNRLYWYRQTLGQGPEFLTYFQNEAQLEKSRLLSDRFSAERPKGSFSTLEIQRTEQGDSAMYLCASSLGRGGRPQETQYFGPGTRLLVL.

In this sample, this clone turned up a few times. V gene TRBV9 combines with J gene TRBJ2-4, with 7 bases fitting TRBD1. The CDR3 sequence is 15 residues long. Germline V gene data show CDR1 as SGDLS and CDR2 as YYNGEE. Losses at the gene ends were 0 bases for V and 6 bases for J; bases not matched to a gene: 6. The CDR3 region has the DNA TGTGCCAGCAGCGTAGATCAGGGACAGATAAACATTCAGTACTTC. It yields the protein CASSVDQGQINIQYF.

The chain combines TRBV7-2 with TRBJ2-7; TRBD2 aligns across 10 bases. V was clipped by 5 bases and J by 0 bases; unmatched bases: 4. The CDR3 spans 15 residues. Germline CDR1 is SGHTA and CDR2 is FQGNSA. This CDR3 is CASSHGLAVSYEQYF. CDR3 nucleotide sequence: TGTGCCAGCAGCCACGGACTAGCGGTCTCCTACGAGCAGTACTTC.

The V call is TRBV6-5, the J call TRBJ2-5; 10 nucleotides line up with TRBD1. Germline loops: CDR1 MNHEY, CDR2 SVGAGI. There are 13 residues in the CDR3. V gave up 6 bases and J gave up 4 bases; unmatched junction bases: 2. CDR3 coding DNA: TGTGCCAGCAGCCGGGACAGGGGAGAGACCCAGTACTTC. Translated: CASSRDRGETQYF.

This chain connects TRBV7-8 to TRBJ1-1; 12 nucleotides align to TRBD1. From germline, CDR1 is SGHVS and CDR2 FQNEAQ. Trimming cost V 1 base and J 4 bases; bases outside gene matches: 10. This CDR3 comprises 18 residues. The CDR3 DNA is TGTGCCAGCAGCTTAGAAGTTCTCGGGGACAGGGGGCTCACTGAAGCTTTCTTT. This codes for CASSLEVLGDRGLTEAFF. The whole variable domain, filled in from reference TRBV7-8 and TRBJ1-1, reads GAGVSQSPRYKVAKRGQDVALRCDPISGHVSLFWYQQALGQGPEFLTYFQNEAQLDKSGLPSDRFFAERPEGSVSTLKIQRTQQEDSAVYLCASSLEVLGDRGLTEAFFGQGTRLTVV.

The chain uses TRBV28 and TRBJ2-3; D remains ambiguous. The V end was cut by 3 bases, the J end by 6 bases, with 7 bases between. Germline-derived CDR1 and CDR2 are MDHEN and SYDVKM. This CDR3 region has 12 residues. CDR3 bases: TGTGCCAGCAGTTTTTTGGAGGATACGCAGTATTTT. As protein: CASSFLEDTQYF.

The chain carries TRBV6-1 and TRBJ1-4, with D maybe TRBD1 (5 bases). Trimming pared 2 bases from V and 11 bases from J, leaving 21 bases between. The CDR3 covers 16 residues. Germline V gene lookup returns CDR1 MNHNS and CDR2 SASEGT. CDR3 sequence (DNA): TGTGCCAGCAGTGAACTGTACAGCCAAGTCCGGGGGAAACTGTTTTTT. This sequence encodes CASSELYSQVRGKLFF.

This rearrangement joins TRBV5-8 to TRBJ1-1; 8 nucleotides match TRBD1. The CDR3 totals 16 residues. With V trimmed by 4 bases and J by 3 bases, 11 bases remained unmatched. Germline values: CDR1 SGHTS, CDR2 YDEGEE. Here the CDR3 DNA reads TGTGCCAGCAGCATAGGACAGGGAACGGCCGACACTGAAGCTTTCTTT. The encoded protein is CASSIGQGTADTEAFF.

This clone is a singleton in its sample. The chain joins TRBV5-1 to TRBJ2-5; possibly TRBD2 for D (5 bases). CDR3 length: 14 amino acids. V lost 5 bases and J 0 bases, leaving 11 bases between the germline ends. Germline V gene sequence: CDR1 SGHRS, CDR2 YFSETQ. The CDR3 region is CASSMGGYQETQYF. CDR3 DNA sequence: TGCGCCAGCAGTATGGGCGGGTACCAAGAGACCCAGTACTTC.

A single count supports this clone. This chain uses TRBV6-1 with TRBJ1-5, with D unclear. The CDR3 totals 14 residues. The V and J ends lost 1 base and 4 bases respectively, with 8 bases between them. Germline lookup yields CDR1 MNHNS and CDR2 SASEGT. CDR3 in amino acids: CASSEGAENQPQHF. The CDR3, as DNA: TGTGCCAGCAGTGAAGGGGCAGAAAATCAGCCCCAGCATTTT.

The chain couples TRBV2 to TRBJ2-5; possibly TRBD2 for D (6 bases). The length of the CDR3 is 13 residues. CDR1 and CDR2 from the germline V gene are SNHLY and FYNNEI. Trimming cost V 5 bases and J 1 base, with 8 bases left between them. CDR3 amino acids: CASSRDSQETQYF. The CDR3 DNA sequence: TGTGCCAGCAGTCGGGACTCCCAAGAGACCCAGTACTTC.

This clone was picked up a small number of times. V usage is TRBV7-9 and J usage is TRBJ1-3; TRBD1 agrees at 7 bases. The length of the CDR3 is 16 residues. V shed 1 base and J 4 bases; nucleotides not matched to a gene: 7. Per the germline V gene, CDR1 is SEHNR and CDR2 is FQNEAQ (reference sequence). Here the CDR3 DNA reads TGTGCCAGCAGCTTAGAGGCAGGGGGATCGGGAAACACCATATATTTT. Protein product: CASSLEAGGSGNTIYF.

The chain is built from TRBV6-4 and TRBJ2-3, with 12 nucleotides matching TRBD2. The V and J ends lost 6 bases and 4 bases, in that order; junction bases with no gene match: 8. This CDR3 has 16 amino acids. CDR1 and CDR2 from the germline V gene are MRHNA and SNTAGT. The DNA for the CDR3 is TGTGCCAGCAGCGACGGACTAGCGGGACAAGCAGATACGCAGTATTTT. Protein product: CASSDGLAGQADTQYF.